This T cell receptor (beta chain) is drawn from a study of shared clonotypes between healthy human individuals. Notes on the study in general: An anticipated effect of sequencing depth on clonotype sharing among donors was recognized. Shared clonotypes across all four donors exceeded non-shared ones in generation probability.

Replicate PCRs from sorted subsets contained 200 ng DNA, which is roughly 30,000 T cell genomes. Data came from immunoSEQ multiplex PCR; TCRdb stores just in-frame clones and leaves some out. The sample carries about 1.5 million clones, more than 95% recorded once. With regard to this clone: What it binds is unknown.

The sequence came from a man aged 25-45 years in good health. The sequencing input was naive CD4+ T cells sorted from blood. Specified subset: CD45RA+ positively selected.

Here the CDR3 reads CASRRSGYEQYF. CDR3 bases: TGTGCCAGCAGGAGGAGCGGCTACGAGCAGTACTTC. V gene TRBV7-2 combines with J gene TRBJ2-7; D is perhaps TRBD2 (5 bases). The germline V gene has CDR1 SGHTA and CDR2 FQGNSA. V lost 6 bases and J 3 bases, leaving 9 bases between the germline ends. This CDR3 has 12 amino acids.